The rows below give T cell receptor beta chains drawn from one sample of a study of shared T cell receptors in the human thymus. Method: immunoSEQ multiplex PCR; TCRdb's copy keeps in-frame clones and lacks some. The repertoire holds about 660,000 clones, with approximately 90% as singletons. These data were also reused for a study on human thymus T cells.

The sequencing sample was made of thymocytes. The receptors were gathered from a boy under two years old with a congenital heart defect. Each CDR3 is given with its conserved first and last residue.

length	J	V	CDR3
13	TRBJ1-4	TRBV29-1	CSVEVQGGEKLFF
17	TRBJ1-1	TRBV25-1	CASSEFGQQGGNTEAFF
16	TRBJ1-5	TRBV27	CASSYYPYRGDQPQHF
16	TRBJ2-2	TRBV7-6	CASSLEDRKNTGELFF
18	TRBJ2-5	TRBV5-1	CASSLPHLSSGGQETQYF
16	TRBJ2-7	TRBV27	CASSALPGTGPYEQYF
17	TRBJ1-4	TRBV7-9	CASSMGQGIGANEKLFF
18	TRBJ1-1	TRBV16	CASSQDPDRGQNNTEAFF
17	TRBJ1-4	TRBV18	CASSQADRDPTNEKLFF
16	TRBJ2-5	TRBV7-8	CASSSTHDRRQETQYF
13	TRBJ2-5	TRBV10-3	CAISEGTKETQYF
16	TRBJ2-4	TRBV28	CASSLQGTKAKNIQYF
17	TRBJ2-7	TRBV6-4	CASSSHRWTVQTYEQYF
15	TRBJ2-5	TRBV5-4	CASSLKLSGGETQYF
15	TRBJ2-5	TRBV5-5	CASSLNGEGQETQYF
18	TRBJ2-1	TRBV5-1	CASSFRRERASGSGEQFF
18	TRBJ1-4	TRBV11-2	CASSLGAGGDLHNEKLFF
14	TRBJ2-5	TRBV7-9	CASSRTGDQETQYF
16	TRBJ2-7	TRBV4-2	CASSQNPSGRFYEQYF
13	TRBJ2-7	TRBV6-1	CASGERAPYEQYF
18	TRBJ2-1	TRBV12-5	CASGLVRGQREGGSEQFF
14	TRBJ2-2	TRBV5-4	CASSFARGTGELFF
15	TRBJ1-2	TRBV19	CASSIGPDRGRGYTF
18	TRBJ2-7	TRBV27	CASSPSPFGRRNPYEQYF
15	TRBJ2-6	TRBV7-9	CASSLDSSGANVLTF
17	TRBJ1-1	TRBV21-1	CASSKGGTPLRNTEAFF
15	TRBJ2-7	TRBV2	CASSVGRDFPYEQYF
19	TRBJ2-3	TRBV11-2	CASSQWVAGRRRRTDTQYF
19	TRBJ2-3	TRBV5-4	CASSQWRPPGLGSTDTQYF
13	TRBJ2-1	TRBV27	CASSDPSDNEQFF
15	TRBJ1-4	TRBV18	CASSLLDRVYEKLFF
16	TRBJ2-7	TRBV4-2	CASSRPNGTSRNEQYF
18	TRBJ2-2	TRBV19	CASSLPVGGPHNTGELFF
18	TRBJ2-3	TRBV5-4	CASSLGAGGPPSTDTQYF